This T cell receptor beta chain derives from a study of T cell repertoires in cytomegalovirus infection. On the study more broadly: Public TCR beta signatures provided an indication of both CMV infection and a matching HLA type. Findings and limits, study-wide: CMV-specific TCR beta clonotypes restricted by HLA-C dominated the ex vivo response. Summed public TCR beta family frequency identified CMV carriers bearing the relevant HLA.

This CDR3 comprises 12 residues. CDR1 and CDR2 from the germline V gene are SNHLY and FYNNEI. The V segment lost 9 bases and the J segment 6 bases; nucleotides outside the gene matches: 7. With respect to this clonotype: Its antigen is unknown.

TCRdb ran MiXCR on the reads and lists one entry per CDR3 protein. Among some 600,000 distinct CDR3 sequences listed, about 24% were seen once. The sample comprised CD8+ T cells from PBMCs. The receptor's source is a human donor in good health (CMV status not recorded). Some clones in this sample may be carry-over from other donors' samples. This chain connects TRBV2 to TRBJ1-2; 7 nucleotides line up with TRBD1. The CDR3 is CARPRGDHGYTF. CDR3 in DNA: TGTGCCAGGCCCAGGGGGGATCATGGCTACACCTTC. Supplemented by reference TRBV2 and TRBJ1-2, the full variable domain reads EPEVTQTPSHQVTQMGQEVILRCVPISNHLYFYWYRQILGQKVEFLVSFYNNEISEKSEIFDDQFSVERPDGSNFTLKIRSTKLEDSAMYFCARPRGDHGYTFGSGTRLTVV.